This TCR beta chain is from a study of radiotherapy plus CTLA-4 blockade in lung cancer. Study at large: Objective responses were observed in 15% to 20% of patients, and disease control was achieved by about 30%. Findings and caveats of the study: After treatment with radiotherapy plus ipilimumab, TCR clones that came from the tumor expanded in blood.

Points on this clone: The antigen remains undetermined.

The CDR3 has 12 amino acids. Germline CDR1 SEHNR, CDR2 FQNEAQ (reference sequence). The ends were cut back, 5 bases at V and 5 bases at J, with 7 bases in the middle. Assay used: immunoSEQ multiplex PCR; TCRdb lists only in-frame clones, some missing. The profile shows approximately 77,000 clones, about four fifths of them singletons. This specimen was peripheral blood, taken from a patient treated with radiotherapy plus ipilimumab. The rearrangement links TRBV7-9 to TRBJ2-1; D unresolved. The clonotype was recovered from a human donor with non-small cell lung cancer who had stable disease on radiotherapy plus ipilimumab. DNA for the CDR3: TGTGCCAGCAGCCTACGAAACAATGAGCAGTTCTTC. Amino acid sequence: CASSLRNNEQFF.